This TCR beta chain was recorded in a study of T cells in Graves' hyperthyroidism and ophthalmopathy. Study-wide points: Ophthalmopathy could be told apart from stable hyperthyroidism with a 13 V-J model.

There are a few counts of this clonotype. The antigen is unknown. Regions amplified from RNA transcripts were the TCR beta CDR3 regions. The study used the HTBI primer set for a first-round RT-PCR of the TCR CDR3. Each CDR3 protein is one row after TCRdb ran MiXCR on the multiplex PCR reads. This sample has 550,000 to 800,000 distinct CDR3 sequences, with around 15% found just once. This CDR3 contains 15 residues. After removal of 4 bases from V and 5 bases from J, the junction contained 8 bases not matched to a gene. Germline-derived CDR1 and CDR2 are DFQATT and SNEGSKA (reference sequence). Lactation, pregnancy, other autoimmune disease or uncontrolled infection excluded patients.

This chain uses TRBV20-1 with TRBJ2-7; 13 bases align to TRBD2. The specimen was blood. This sequence originates from a man aged 18 to 29 with Graves' hyperthyroidism. CDR3 DNA sequence: TGCAGTGCTATCAGGACTAGCGGGAGACCACACGAGCAGTACTTC. It specifies CSAIRTSGRPHEQYF.